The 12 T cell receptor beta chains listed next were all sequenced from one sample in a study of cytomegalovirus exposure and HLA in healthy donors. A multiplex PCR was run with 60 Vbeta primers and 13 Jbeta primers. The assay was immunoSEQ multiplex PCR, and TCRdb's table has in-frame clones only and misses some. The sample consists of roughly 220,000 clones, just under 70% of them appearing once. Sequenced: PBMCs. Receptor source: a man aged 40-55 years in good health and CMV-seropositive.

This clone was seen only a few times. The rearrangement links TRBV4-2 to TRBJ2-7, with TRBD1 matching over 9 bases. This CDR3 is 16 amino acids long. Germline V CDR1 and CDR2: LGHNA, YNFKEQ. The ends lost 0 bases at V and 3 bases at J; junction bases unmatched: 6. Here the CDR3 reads CASSQDSTGGFYEQYF. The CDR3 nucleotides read TGTGCCAGCAGCCAAGATAGCACAGGGGGCTTCTACGAGCAGTACTTC.

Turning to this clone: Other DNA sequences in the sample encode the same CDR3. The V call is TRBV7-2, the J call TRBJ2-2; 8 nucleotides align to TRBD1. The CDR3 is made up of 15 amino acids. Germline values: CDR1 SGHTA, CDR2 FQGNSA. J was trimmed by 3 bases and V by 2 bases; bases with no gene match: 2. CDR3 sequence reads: CASSLSGGDTGELFF. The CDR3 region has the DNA TGTGCCAGCAGCTTATCAGGGGGCGACACCGGGGAGCTGTTTTTT.

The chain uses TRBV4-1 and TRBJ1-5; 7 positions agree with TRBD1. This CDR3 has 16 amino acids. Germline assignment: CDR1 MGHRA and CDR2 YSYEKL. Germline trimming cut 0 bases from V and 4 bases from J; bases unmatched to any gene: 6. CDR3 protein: CASSQEPGQLNQPQHF. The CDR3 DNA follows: TGCGCCAGCAGCCAAGAGCCGGGACAGCTTAATCAGCCCCAGCATTTT.

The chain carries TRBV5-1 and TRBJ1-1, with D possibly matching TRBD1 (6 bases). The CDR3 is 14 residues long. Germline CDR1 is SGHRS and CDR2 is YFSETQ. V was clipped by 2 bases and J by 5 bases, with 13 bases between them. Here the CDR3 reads CASSFRGAGTEAFF. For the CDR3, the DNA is TGCGCCAGCAGCTTCAGGGGAGCGGGGACTGAAGCTTTCTTT.

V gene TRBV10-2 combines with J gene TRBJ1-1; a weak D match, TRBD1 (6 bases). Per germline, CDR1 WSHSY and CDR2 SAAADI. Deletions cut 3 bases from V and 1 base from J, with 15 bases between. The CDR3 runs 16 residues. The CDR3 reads CASSEIRQGKNTEAFF. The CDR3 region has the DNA TGCGCCAGCAGTGAAATCAGGCAGGGGAAGAACACTGAAGCTTTCTTT.

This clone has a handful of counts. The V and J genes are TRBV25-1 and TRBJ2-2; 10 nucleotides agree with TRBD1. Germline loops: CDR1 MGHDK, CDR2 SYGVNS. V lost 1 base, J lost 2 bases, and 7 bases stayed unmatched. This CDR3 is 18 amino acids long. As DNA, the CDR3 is TGTGCCAGCAGTGAATTGGGCCGGGACAGGGGAAACACCGGGGAGCTGTTTTTT. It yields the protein CASSELGRDRGNTGELFF.

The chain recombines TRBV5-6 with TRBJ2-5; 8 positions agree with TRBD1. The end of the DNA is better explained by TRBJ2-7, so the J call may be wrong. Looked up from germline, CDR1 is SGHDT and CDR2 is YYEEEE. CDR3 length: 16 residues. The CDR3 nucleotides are TGTGCCAGCAGCTCAACCCCCGGGACAGGATTCTACGAGCAGTACTTC. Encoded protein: CASSSTPGTGFYEQYF.

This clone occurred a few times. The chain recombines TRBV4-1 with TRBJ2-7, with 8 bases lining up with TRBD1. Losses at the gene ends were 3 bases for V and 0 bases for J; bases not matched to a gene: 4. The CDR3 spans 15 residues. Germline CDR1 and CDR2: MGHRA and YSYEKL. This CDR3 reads CASSHPGQASYEQYF. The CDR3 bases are TGCGCCAGCAGCCACCCGGGACAGGCCTCCTACGAGCAGTACTTC.

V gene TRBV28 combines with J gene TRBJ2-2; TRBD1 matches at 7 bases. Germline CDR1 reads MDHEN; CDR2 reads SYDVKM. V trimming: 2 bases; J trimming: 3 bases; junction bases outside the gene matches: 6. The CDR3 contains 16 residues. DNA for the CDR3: TGTGCCAGCAGTTTAGTAACAGGGGTATACACCGGGGAGCTGTTTTTT. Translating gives CASSLVTGVYTGELFF.

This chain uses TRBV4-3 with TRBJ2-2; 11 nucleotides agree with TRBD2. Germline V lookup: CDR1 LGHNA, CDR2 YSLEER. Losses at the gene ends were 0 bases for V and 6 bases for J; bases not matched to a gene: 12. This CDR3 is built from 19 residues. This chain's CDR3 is CASSQEMVAGGHWAGELFF. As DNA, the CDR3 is TGCGCCAGCAGCCAAGAGATGGTAGCGGGGGGGCATTGGGCCGGGGAGCTGTTTTTT.

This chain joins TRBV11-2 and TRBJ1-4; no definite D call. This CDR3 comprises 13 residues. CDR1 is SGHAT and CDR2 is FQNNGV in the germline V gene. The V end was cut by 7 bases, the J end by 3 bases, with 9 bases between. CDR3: CASTPRANEKLFF. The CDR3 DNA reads TGTGCCAGCACCCCTCGAGCTAATGAAAAACTGTTTTTT.

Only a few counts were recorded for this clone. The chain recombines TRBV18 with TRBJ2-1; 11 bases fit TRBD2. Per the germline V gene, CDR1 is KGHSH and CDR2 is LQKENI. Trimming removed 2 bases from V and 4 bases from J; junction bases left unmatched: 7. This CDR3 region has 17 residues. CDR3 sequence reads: CASSPTSSGGPYNEQFF. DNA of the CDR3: TGTGCCAGCTCACCAACCTCTAGCGGGGGGCCATACAATGAGCAGTTCTTC.